This T cell receptor beta chain comes out of a study of graft-versus-host responses after intestinal transplantation. Looking at the study overall: Among the recipients, all got anti-thymocyte globulin induction and then tacrolimus and steroids for about three years. Overall study findings and caveats: Recipient marrow showed GvH clones, some seen first in ileum or blood. Allografts of patients with graft-donor T cell macrochimerism showed high graft-versus-host to host-versus-graft clone ratios. Researchers found peak circulating GvH clone levels linked to early post-transplant HvG declines.

Method: immunoSEQ multiplex PCR; TCRdb's copy keeps in-frame clones and lacks some. Of 100,000 to 140,000 clones listed, over 80% are singletons. Remarks on this clone: Antigen unknown.

The TCR sequence derives from a human donor who was the organ donor for an intestinal transplant. The source was unstimulated CD4+ T cells sorted from spleen or lymph node cells, collected before transplant.

The CDR3 sequence: CASSIRTGNSYEQYF. DNA for the CDR3: TGTGCCAGTAGTATACGAACAGGGAACTCCTACGAGCAGTACTTC. The chain is built from TRBV19 and TRBJ2-7, with D tentatively TRBD1 (6 bases). Trimming took off 2 bases at V and 0 bases at J, with 11 bases between the two ends. The germline gives CDR1 LNHDA, CDR2 SQIVND (reference sequence). This CDR3 has 15 residues.